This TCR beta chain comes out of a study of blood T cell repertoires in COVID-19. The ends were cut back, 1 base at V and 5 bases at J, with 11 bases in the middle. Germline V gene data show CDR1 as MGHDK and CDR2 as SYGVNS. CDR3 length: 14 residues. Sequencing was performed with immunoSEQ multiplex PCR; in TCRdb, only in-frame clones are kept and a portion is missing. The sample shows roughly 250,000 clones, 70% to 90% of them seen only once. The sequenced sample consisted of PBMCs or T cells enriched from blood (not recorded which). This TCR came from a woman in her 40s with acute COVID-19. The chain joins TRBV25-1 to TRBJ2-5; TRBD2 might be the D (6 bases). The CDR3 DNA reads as TGTGCCAGCAGTGAATCGGGAGTGTTTGAGACCCAGTACTTC. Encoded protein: CASSESGVFETQYF.